This T cell receptor (beta chain) was retrieved from a study of blood T cell repertoires in COVID-19. On the study more broadly: T cells, B-cell-depleted T cells, or PBMCs provided the cDNA or gDNA that served as material.

V was trimmed by 6 bases and J by 8 bases, leaving 19 bases between them. Germline V gene sequence: CDR1 SNHLY, CDR2 FYNNEI. This CDR3 is built from 14 residues. Original data processing: Amplification with reference gene primers provided the estimates of nucleated cell counts. Only in-frame clones appear in the TCRdb table, and some are missing; sequencing was by immunoSEQ multiplex PCR. The DNA gave D and trimming, while V, J and clone size come from that table. Seen here are 95,000 to 150,000 clones, 88% observed once, and the top ten hold 1.5%. This chain links TRBV2 with TRBJ1-2, with a possible D match to TRBD1 (5 bases). This receptor was identified in a human donor in a cohort sampled during active COVID-19. Sequenced sample: peripheral blood. This chain's CDR3 is CASRPPIGQAGYTF. CDR3 DNA sequence: TGTGCCAGCAGACCACCCATTGGACAAGCAGGCTACACCTTC.